Below are 5 T cell receptor beta chains sequenced from a single sample in a study of PD-1 blockade in classical Hodgkin lymphoma. Brentuximab vedotin exposure varied, and every patient relapsed after autologous stem cell transplantation. Clones were read by immunoSEQ multiplex PCR, and TCRdb kept only the in-frame ones, dropping some. The table lists under 110,000 clones, approximately 90% of them singletons, with under 8% in the top ten. This specimen consisted of peripheral blood mononuclear cells (PBMCs), obtained before the second cycle of nivolumab. The receptors stem from a human donor with classical Hodgkin lymphoma.

The chain is built from TRBV6-5 and TRBJ2-7; 8 positions agree with TRBD1. Germline V gives CDR1 MNHEY, CDR2 SVGAGI. CDR3 size: 15 residues. The J segment lost 2 bases and the V segment lost 2 bases, leaving 5 bases of the junction unmatched. CDR3 region: CASSYIGQGTYEQYF. CDR3 in DNA: TGTGCCAGCAGTTACATTGGACAGGGTACCTACGAGCAGTACTTC.

The chain is built from TRBV6-4 and TRBJ1-2; 8 bases line up with TRBD1. Germline values: CDR1 MRHNA, CDR2 SNTAGT. V was clipped by 0 bases and J by 6 bases; unmatched bases: 6. The CDR3 spans 15 residues. The CDR3 DNA sequence: TGTGCCAGCAGTGACTCCGGGACAGGACTTCATGGCTACACCTTC. This encodes CASSDSGTGLHGYTF.

V usage is TRBV19 and J usage is TRBJ1-5; 10 bases align to TRBD1. This CDR3 contains 16 residues. Germline trimming cut 1 base from V and 5 bases from J; bases unmatched to any gene: 5. The germline CDR1 and CDR2 sequences are LNHDA and SQIVND (reference sequence). DNA of the CDR3: TGTGCCAGTAGTATAGCGACGGACAGGGGGGATCAGCCCCAGCATTTT. Translation gives CASSIATDRGDQPQHF.

The rearrangement links TRBV7-9 to TRBJ2-7; possible D gene TRBD2, 6 bases. V lost 1 base to trimming and J lost 0 bases, with 10 bases between them. The length of the CDR3 is 15 residues. Germline lookup yields CDR1 SEHNR and CDR2 FQNEAQ (reference sequence). In DNA, the CDR3 is TGTGCCAGCAGCTTAGTTGGAGGGGCCTCCTACGAGCAGTACTTC. As protein: CASSLVGGASYEQYF.

The chain has TRBV7-8 and TRBJ2-5; a possible D gene is TRBD1 (6 bases). Germline V CDR1 and CDR2: SGHVS, FQNEAQ. Trimming left V 4 bases short and J 1 base short, with 10 bases between. The CDR3 loop spans 14 amino acids. This chain's CDR3 is CASSSIGGQETQYF. The DNA of the CDR3 is TGTGCCAGCAGCTCCATAGGGGGCCAAGAGACCCAGTACTTC.